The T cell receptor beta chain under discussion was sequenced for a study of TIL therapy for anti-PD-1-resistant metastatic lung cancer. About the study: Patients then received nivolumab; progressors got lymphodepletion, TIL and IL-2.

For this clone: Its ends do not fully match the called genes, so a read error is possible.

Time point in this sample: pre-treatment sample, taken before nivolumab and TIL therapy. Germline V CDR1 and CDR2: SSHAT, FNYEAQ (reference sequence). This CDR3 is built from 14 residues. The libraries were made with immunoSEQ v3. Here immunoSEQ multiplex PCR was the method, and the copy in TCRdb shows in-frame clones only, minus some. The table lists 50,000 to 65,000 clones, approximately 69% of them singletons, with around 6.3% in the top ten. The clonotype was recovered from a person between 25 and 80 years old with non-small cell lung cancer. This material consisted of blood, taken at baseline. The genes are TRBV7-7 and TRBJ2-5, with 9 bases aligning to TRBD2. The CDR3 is CASSPAGGQETQYF. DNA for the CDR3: TGTGCTAGCAGTCCAGCGGGGGGTCAAGAGACCCAGTACTTC.